These T cell receptor beta chains were read from a single sample in a study of T cell repertoires in cytomegalovirus infection. No antigen has been identified for these receptors. Each CDR3 protein is one row after TCRdb ran MiXCR on the reads. The repertoire consists of about a million distinct CDR3 sequences, with less than 40% occurring once and the leading ten covering roughly an eighth. Source: cultured CD8+ T cells from PBMCs, taken from culture after CMV antigen stimulation. The receptors were sampled from a human donor in good health (CMV status not recorded). Some clones in this sample may be carry-over from other donors' samples. The CDR3 runs from the conserved cysteine through the conserved F or W. Fields, in order: CDR3 protein, CDR3 DNA, V gene, J gene, D gene, clone size. D genes are given only for firm matches. Where a row states a size, it is once, few, many or the class of an expanded clone; other rows omit it.

CDR3: CASSVPGASPLHF; DNA: TGTGCCAGCAGCGTTCCGGGGGCTTCACCCCTCCACTTT; V: TRBV9; J: TRBJ1-6; D: NA; size: NA
CDR3: CASSGGQAKNIQYF; DNA: TGTGCCAGCAGCGGGGGACAGGCTAAAAACATTCAGTACTTC; V: TRBV9; J: TRBJ2-4; D: TRBD1; size: NA
CDR3: CASSLDGGSVAYGYTF; DNA: TGTGCCAGCAGCTTAGATGGGGGCAGCGTAGCCTATGGCTACACCTTC; V: TRBV7-8; J: TRBJ1-2; D: NA; size: many
CDR3: CASRPAGGGYNEQFF; DNA: TGTGCCAGCAGGCCCGCGGGCGGGGGATACAATGAGCAGTTCTTC; V: TRBV27; J: TRBJ2-1; D: TRBD2; size: few
CDR3: CASSPPGDQPQHF; DNA: TGTGCCAGCAGTCCTCCGGGGGATCAGCCCCAGCATTTT; V: TRBV6-1; J: TRBJ1-5; D: NA; size: many
CDR3: CAIGGEYSNQPQHF; DNA: TGTGCCATCGGGGGGGAATATAGCAATCAGCCCCAGCATTTT; V: TRBV10-3; J: TRBJ1-5; D: NA; size: NA
CDR3: CASTDSGAPGELFF; DNA: TGTGCCAGCACCGACAGTGGGGCACCCGGGGAGCTGTTTTTT; V: TRBV7-9; J: TRBJ2-2; D: NA; size: few
CDR3: CAVRDNYGYTF; DNA: TGTGCCGTCCGGGACAACTATGGCTACACCTTC; V: TRBV10-3; J: TRBJ1-2; D: NA; size: few
CDR3: CASSARGYQETQYF; DNA: TGTGCCAGCAGTGCTCGGGGGTACCAAGAGACCCAGTACTTC; V: TRBV25-1; J: TRBJ2-5; D: NA; size: few
CDR3: CASSLVPPEVWTGNSQPQHF; DNA: TGTGCCAGCAGCTTAGTGCCCCCAGAGGTGTGGACAGGGAACTCTCAGCCCCAGCATTTT; V: TRBV7-6; J: TRBJ1-5; D: TRBD1; size: few
CDR3: CASSEKALIYSNQPQHF; DNA: TGTGCCAGCAGTGAAAAGGCACTTATCTATAGCAATCAGCCCCAGCATTTT; V: TRBV6-1; J: TRBJ1-5; D: NA; size: NA
CDR3: CASSYLFGLAGGLYYNEQFF; DNA: TGTGCCAGCAGTTACCTTTTTGGGCTAGCGGGGGGCCTCTACTACAATGAGCAGTTCTTC; V: TRBV6-2/TRBV6-3; J: TRBJ2-1; D: TRBD2; size: few
CDR3: CASSLGPGYTEAFF; DNA: TGTGCCAGCAGCTTGGGTCCAGGGTACACTGAAGCTTTCTTT; V: TRBV7-9; J: TRBJ1-1; D: NA; size: NA
CDR3: CATSRDGETGDFGEQFF; DNA: TGTGCCACCAGCAGAGATGGGGAGACAGGGGATTTCGGTGAGCAGTTCTTC; V: TRBV15; J: TRBJ2-1; D: TRBD1; size: few
CDR3: CASSSTGVTFATYNEQFF; DNA: TGTGCCAGCAGCTCGACAGGGGTTACCTTTGCCACCTACAATGAGCAGTTCTTC; V: TRBV7-9; J: TRBJ2-1; D: TRBD1; size: few
CDR3: CASSRAGPNTEAFF; DNA: TGTGCCAGCAGCCGGGCCGGGCCGAACACTGAAGCTTTCTTT; V: TRBV6-8; J: TRBJ1-1; D: NA; size: few
CDR3: CASSLEWGSGETQYF; DNA: TGTGCCAGCAGTTTAGAGTGGGGGTCGGGGGAGACCCAGTACTTC; V: TRBV12-3/TRBV12-4; J: TRBJ2-5; D: NA; size: NA
CDR3: CASSEEETGDFQPQHF; DNA: TGTGCCAGCAGTGAAGAAGAGACAGGGGACTTTCAGCCCCAGCATTTT; V: TRBV2; J: TRBJ1-5; D: TRBD1; size: NA
CDR3: CASSLTGGGLAFF; DNA: TGTGCCAGCAGCTTAACTGGAGGGGGTTTGGCTTTCTTT; V: TRBV7-6; J: TRBJ1-1; D: NA; size: few
CDR3: CATSDQASNQPQHF; DNA: TGTGCCACCAGTGACCAGGCTAGCAATCAGCCCCAGCATTTT; V: TRBV24-1; J: TRBJ1-5; D: NA; size: NA
CDR3: CASSGGKPGYTF; DNA: TGTGCCAGCAGTGGGGGGAAGCCCGGCTACACCTTC; V: TRBV6-1; J: TRBJ1-2; D: NA; size: few
CDR3: CASSSPETSGGQNTGELFF; DNA: TGTGCCAGCAGCTCGCCTGAGACTAGCGGGGGGCAGAACACCGGGGAGCTGTTTTTT; V: TRBV7-6; J: TRBJ2-2; D: TRBD2; size: many